This record concerns one T cell receptor (beta chain) sequence. Its antigen is unknown. Method: immunoSEQ multiplex PCR; TCRdb's copy keeps in-frame clones and lacks some. Here the sample spans 50,000 to 70,000 clones, approximately 70% being singletons. Germline V gene data show CDR1 as SGHTA and CDR2 as FQGTGA. The V segment lost 5 bases and the J segment 10 bases; nucleotides outside the gene matches: 4. CDR3 length: 14 residues. It was after roughly ten days of culture that CD4+ T cells were isolated. The record originates from a study of vaccination effects on CD4 cells after COVID-19. Background on the study: Two convalescent patients were sampled 16 days and one week before vaccination. Culturing of 1.5 million to 2.5 million PBMC per well took place with 8.5 to 10 IU/ml IL-2 and approximately 9.9 ug/ml peptides. General study findings and limits: Clonal contraction was marked in infection- and vaccine-induced clones late after vaccination.

The sample consisted of CD4+ T cells from PBMCs cultured without peptide, taken before COVID-19 vaccination. The clonotype originates from a human donor who had a prior SARS-CoV-2 infection. The genes are TRBV7-3 and TRBJ2-1; 14 bases map to TRBD2. In DNA form, the CDR3 reads TGTGCCAGCAGCCAAGGGACTAGCGGGAGCGAGCAGTTCTTC. It translates to CASSQGTSGSEQFF.